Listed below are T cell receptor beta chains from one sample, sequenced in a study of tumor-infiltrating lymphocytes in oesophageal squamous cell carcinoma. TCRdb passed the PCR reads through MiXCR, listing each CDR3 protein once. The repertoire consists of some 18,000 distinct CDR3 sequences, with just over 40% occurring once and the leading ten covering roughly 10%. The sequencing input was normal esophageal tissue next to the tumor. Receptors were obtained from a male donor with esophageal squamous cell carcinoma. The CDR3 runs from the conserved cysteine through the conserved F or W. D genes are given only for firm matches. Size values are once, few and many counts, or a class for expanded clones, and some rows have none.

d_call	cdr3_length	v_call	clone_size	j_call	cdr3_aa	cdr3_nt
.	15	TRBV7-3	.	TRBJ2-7	CASSLTWHGAREQYF	TGTGCCAGCAGCTTAACCTGGCACGGGGCAAGGGAGCAGTACTTC
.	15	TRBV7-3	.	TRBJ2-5	CASSFQGGGGETQYF	TGTGCCAGCAGCTTTCAGGGAGGCGGAGGGGAGACCCAGTACTTC
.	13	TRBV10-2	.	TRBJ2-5	CASSESSQQTQYF	TGCGCCAGCAGTGAGTCGAGTCAACAGACCCAGTACTTC
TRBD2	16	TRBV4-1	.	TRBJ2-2	CASSPAASGHTGELFF	TGCGCCAGCAGCCCTGCGGCTAGCGGCCACACCGGGGAGCTGTTTTTT
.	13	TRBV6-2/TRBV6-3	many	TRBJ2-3	CASSRGSTDTQYF	TGTGCCAGCAGCCGGGGGAGCACAGATACGCAGTATTTT
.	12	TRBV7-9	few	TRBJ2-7	CASSSLRYEQYF	TGTGCCAGCAGCTCACTGCGGTACGAGCAGTACTTC
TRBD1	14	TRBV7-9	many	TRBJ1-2	CASRPRDRNYGYTF	TGTGCCAGCAGACCCCGGGACAGGAATTATGGCTACACCTTC
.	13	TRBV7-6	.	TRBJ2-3	CASSLDLTDTQYF	TGTGCCAGCAGCTTAGACCTAACAGATACGCAGTATTTT
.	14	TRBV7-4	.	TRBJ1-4	CASSLLQTDEKLFF	TGTGCCAGCAGCTTGTTGCAGACCGATGAAAAACTGTTTTTT
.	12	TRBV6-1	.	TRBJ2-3	CASTPSTDTQYF	TGTGCCAGCACCCCTAGCACAGATACGCAGTATTTT
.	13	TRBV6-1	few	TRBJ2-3	CASRYGVTDTQYF	TGTGCCAGCAGATACGGGGTCACAGATACGCAGTATTTT
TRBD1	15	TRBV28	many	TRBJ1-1	CASRRTGNLNTEAFF	TGTGCCAGCAGACGGACAGGGAACCTGAACACTGAAGCTTTCTTT
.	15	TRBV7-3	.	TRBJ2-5	CASSRSGTPEETQYF	TGTGCCAGCAGCCGTTCCGGGACACCCGAAGAGACCCAGTACTTC
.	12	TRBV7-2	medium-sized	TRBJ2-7	CASSLGELEQYF	TGTGCCAGCAGCTTAGGGGAGCTTGAGCAGTACTTC
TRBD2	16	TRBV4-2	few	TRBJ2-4	CASSQVVPSGSGEQYF	TGTGCCAGCAGCCAAGTAGTACCTAGCGGGAGTGGAGAGCAGTACTTC
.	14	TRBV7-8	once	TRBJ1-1	CASSLAWGNTEAFF	TGTGCCAGCAGCTTAGCGTGGGGAAACACTGAAGCTTTCTTT
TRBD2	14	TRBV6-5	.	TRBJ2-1	CASSLTGGGDEQFF	TGTGCCAGCAGTTTAACGGGAGGGGGGGATGAGCAGTTCTTC
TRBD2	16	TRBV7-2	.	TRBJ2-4	CASSSGTRLAKNIQYF	TGTGCCAGCAGCTCCGGGACTAGACTAGCCAAAAACATTCAGTACTTC
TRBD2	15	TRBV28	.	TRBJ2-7	CASSSYGTSGNEQYF	TGTGCCAGCAGTTCATACGGGACTAGCGGAAACGAGCAGTACTTC
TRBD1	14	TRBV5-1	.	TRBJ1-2	CASSRGGQGGGYTF	TGCGCCAGCAGCCGGGGGGGACAGGGAGGTGGCTACACCTTC
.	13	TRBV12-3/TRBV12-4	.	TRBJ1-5	CASKGADLAAQHF	TGTGCCAGCAAAGGAGCGGACCTTGCTGCCCAGCATTTT
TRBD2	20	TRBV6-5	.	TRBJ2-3	CASSYSRTVFLAGGTDTQYF	TGTGCCAGCAGTTACTCTAGGACAGTTTTCCTAGCGGGGGGCACAGATACGCAGTATTTT
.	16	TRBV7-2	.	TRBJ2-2	CASSLFPTRYTGELFF	TGTGCCAGCAGCTTATTCCCGACTAGATACACCGGGGAGCTGTTTTTT
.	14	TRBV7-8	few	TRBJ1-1	CASSLVGGNTEAFF	TGTGCCAGCAGCTTAGTCGGCGGGAACACTGAAGCTTTCTTT
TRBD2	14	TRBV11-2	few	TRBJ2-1	CASSLLTSGYEQFF	TGTGCCAGCAGCTTATTGACTAGCGGCTACGAGCAGTTCTTC
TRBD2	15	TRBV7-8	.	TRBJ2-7	CASSPRREPRYEQYF	TGTGCCAGCAGCCCCCGGCGGGAGCCCCGCTACGAGCAGTACTTC
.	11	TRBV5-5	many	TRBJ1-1	CASSLVAEAFF	TGTGCCAGCAGCCTTGTGGCTGAAGCTTTCTTT
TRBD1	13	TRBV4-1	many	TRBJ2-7	CASSGQGSYEQYF	TGCGCCAGCTCGGGACAGGGGTCCTACGAGCAGTACTTC
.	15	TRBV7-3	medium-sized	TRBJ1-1	CASSPRGGLNTEAFF	TGTGCCAGCAGCCCCCGTGGTGGGCTGAACACTGAAGCTTTCTTT
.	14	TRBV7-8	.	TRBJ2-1	CASSLEGKSYEQFF	TGTGCCAGCAGCTTAGAGGGCAAGTCCTACGAGCAGTTCTTC
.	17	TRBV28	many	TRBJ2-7	CASSATGFGASGYEQYF	TGTGCCAGCAGTGCTACAGGGTTTGGGGCTAGCGGCTACGAGCAGTACTTC
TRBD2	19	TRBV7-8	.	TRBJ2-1	CASSLFRVGERGRAGEQFF	TGTGCCAGCAGCTTATTCAGGGTTGGGGAGCGCGGGAGGGCCGGTGAGCAGTTCTTC
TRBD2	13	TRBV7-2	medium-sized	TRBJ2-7	CASSLAGGREQYF	TGTGCCAGCAGCTTAGCGGGAGGGCGAGAGCAGTACTTC
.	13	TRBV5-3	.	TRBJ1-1	CASSWGRNTEAFF	TGTGCCAGCAGCTGGGGCAGGAACACTGAAGCTTTCTTT
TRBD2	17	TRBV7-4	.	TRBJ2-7	CASSLKIAGDTTYEQYF	TGTGCCAGCAGCTTAAAAATCGCGGGAGACACAACCTACGAGCAGTACTTC
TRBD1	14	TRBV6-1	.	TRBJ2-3	CASTAGGRADTQYF	TGTGCCAGCACGGCAGGGGGACGCGCAGATACGCAGTATTTT
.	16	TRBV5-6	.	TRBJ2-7	CASSLWVAGATYEQYF	TGTGCCAGCAGCTTGTGGGTGGCGGGGGCTACCTACGAGCAGTACTTC
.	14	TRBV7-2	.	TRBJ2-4	CASSPREASVGQYF	TGTGCCAGCAGCCCACGCGAGGCTAGCGTGGGTCAGTACTTC
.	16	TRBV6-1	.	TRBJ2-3	CASSQYGQSRSDTQYF	TGTGCCAGCAGCCAATATGGACAGTCTCGCTCGGATACGCAGTATTTT
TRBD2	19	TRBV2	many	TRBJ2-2	CASSDPNGTTRGWGGELFF	TGTGCCAGCAGTGACCCTAACGGGACTACTCGCGGGTGGGGCGGGGAGCTGTTTTTT
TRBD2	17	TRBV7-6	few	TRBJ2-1	CASSLGFWRGGSNEQFF	TGTGCCAGCAGCTTGGGATTCTGGCGGGGGGGCTCAAATGAGCAGTTCTTC
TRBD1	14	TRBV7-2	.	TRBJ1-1	CASSHRGLNTEAFF	TGTGCCAGCAGTCACAGGGGACTGAACACTGAAGCTTTCTTT
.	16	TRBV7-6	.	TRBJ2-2	CASSLIWDILTGELFF	TGTGCCAGCAGCTTAATTTGGGACATTTTAACCGGGGAGCTGTTTTTT
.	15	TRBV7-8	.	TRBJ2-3	CASSLGGTSTDTQYF	TGTGCCAGCAGCTTAGGCGGCACCAGCACAGATACGCAGTATTTT
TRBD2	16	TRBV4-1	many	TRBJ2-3	CASSQDGSGGVDTQYF	TGCGCCAGCAGCCAAGATGGGAGCGGGGGCGTAGATACGCAGTATTTT
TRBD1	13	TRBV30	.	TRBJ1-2	CAWRDRGKYGYTF	TGTGCCTGGCGGGACAGGGGAAAGTATGGCTACACCTTC
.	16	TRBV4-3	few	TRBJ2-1	CASSQAGASSYNEQFF	TGCGCCAGCAGCCAAGCTGGAGCTAGCTCCTACAATGAGCAGTTCTTC